These 19 T cell receptor beta chains came from one sample sequenced in a study of T cell responses to AZD1222 COVID-19 vaccine. Assay used: immunoSEQ multiplex PCR; TCRdb lists only in-frame clones, some missing. This table holds more than 150,000 clones, around 94% found once. This material consisted of peripheral blood, taken 28 days after the second AZD1222 dose. The receptors here all came from an adult who received the AZD1222 COVID-19 vaccine.

The rearrangement uses TRBV18 and TRBJ1-1; D not resolved. This CDR3 region has 16 residues. The germline V gene encodes CDR1 KGHSH and CDR2 LQKENI. The V and J ends lost 1 base and 1 base respectively, with 13 bases between them. The CDR3 sequence: CASSPRGISPNTEAFF. The CDR3 DNA follows: TGTGCCAGCTCACCACGAGGGATTAGCCCGAACACTGAAGCTTTCTTT.

The chain combines TRBV11-3 with TRBJ2-2, with TRBD2 as a possible D gene (6 bases). Trimming took 5 bases from V and 9 from J, leaving 25 bases between them. CDR1 is SGHNT and CDR2 is YENEEA in the germline V gene. There are 17 residues in the CDR3. The CDR3 spells CASSHLIFGGETRELFF. The CDR3 nucleotides read TGTGCCAGCAGCCATTTGATTTTCGGAGGGGAGACCCGGGAGCTGTTTTTT.

The rearrangement uses TRBV12-2 and TRBJ2-1; the table's D call of TRBD2 was not tested on the DNA. TRBV12-2 is designated a pseudogene. CDR3 size: 16 residues. Written as DNA, the CDR3 is TGTGCAAGTCGTCTCGGACTAGCGGGAGGGCCAGGTGAGCAGTTCTTC. Translating gives CASRLGLAGGPGEQFF.

The gene calls are TRBV21-1 and TRBJ2-7; the table's D call, TRBD2, has no DNA check behind it. TRBV21-1 is classified as a pseudogene. The CDR3 has 15 amino acids. CDR3 loop: CASSAYLALFYEQYF. In nucleotides, the CDR3 is TGTGCCAGCAGCGCCTACCTAGCGCTATTCTACGAGCAGTACTTC.

The chain uses TRBV5-1 and TRBJ2-7; no clear D gene. The V gene's germline CDR1 is SGHRS and CDR2 YFSETQ. This CDR3 spans 12 amino acids. Trimming took 0 bases from V and 7 from J, leaving 8 bases between them. The CDR3 spells CASSLEPWEQYF. CDR3 DNA sequence: TGCGCCAGCAGCTTGGAGCCGTGGGAGCAGTACTTC.

V and J are TRBV7-8 and TRBJ2-1, with 9 bases fitting TRBD2. After removal of 4 bases from V and 5 bases from J, the junction contained 6 bases not matched to a gene. Per germline, CDR1 SGHVS and CDR2 FQNEAQ. The CDR3 is 15 amino acids. This CDR3 is CASSSRGLADNEQFF. The CDR3 nucleotides read TGTGCCAGCAGCTCGAGGGGACTAGCCGACAATGAGCAGTTCTTC.

This clone was observed once. The chain uses TRBV4-1 and TRBJ1-2, with a weak D call TRBD1 (6 bases). Trimming took 3 bases from V and 1 from J, leaving 18 bases between them. Germline V gene sequence: CDR1 MGHRA, CDR2 YSYEKL. There are 17 residues in the CDR3. The CDR3, as DNA: TGCGCCAGCAGCCACCCCACGAAGGGGGGGGATAACTATGGCTACACCTTC. Its translation: CASSHPTKGGDNYGYTF.

The rearrangement joins TRBV25-1 to TRBJ2-7; D uncertain. Germline values: CDR1 MGHDK, CDR2 SYGVNS. Trimming took off 3 bases at V and 4 bases at J, with 16 bases between the two ends. The CDR3 extends over 15 amino acids. CDR3 protein: CASSDLGALRYEQYF. In DNA form, the CDR3 reads TGTGCCAGCAGTGACCTCGGCGCCCTCCGTTACGAGCAGTACTTC.

V is TRBV15 and J is TRBJ1-5; tentative D call: TRBD1 (6 bases). Germline values: CDR1 LNHNV, CDR2 YYDKDF (reference sequence). Trimming removed 2 bases at V and 0 bases at J, with 14 bases between. The CDR3 consists of 17 residues. CDR3 residues: CATSRRGQRYSNQPQHF. In nucleotides, the CDR3 is TGTGCCACCAGCAGAAGAGGACAGAGATATAGCAATCAGCCCCAGCATTTT.

J is TRBJ1-6 and V is TRBV27; perhaps TRBD1 as D (6 bases). The germline V gene encodes CDR1 MNHEY and CDR2 SMNVEV (reference sequence). With 6 bases removed from V and 10 bases from J, the gap between germline ends came to 16 bases. This CDR3 is 14 amino acids long. As DNA, the CDR3 is TGTGCCAGCAGCCCGACAGGAAGGGCATCACCCCTCCACTTT. Translation: CASSPTGRASPLHF.

The J gene is TRBJ1-1, the V gene TRBV21-1; TRBD1 is the table's D call, not checked against the DNA. TRBV21-1 corresponds to a pseudogene. The CDR3 is 12 residues long. CDR3 protein: CASSKVAGEAFF. As DNA, the CDR3 is TGTGCCAGCAGCAAAGTTGCAGGTGAAGCTTTCTTT.

The chain links TRBV25-1 to TRBJ1-5; D is unclear. V lost 2 bases and J 5 bases, leaving 7 bases between the germline ends. Germline CDR1 is MGHDK and CDR2 is SYGVNS. CDR3 length: 13 residues. CDR3 in DNA: TGTGCCAGCAGTGAAGGAAGGGATCAGCCCCAGCATTTT. Its protein is CASSEGRDQPQHF. Full variable domain (rest looked up from reference TRBV25-1 and TRBJ1-5): EADIYQTPRYLVIGTGKKITLECSQTMGHDKMYWYQQDPGMELHLIHYSYGVNSTEKGDLSSESTVSRIRTEHFPLTLESARPSHTSQYLCASSEGRDQPQHFGDGTRLSIL.

The DNA for the CDR3 is TGCGCCAGCAGCTTGGCTCCGGGGAATAATAGGGACGAGCAGTACTTC. It translates to CASSLAPGNNRDEQYF. The chain has TRBV5-1 and TRBJ2-7; maybe TRBD2 (5 bases). The length of the CDR3 is 16 residues. CDR1 SGHRS and CDR2 YFSETQ come from the germline V gene. Trimming cost V 0 bases and J 5 bases, with 18 bases left between them.

This clone was seen a handful of times. The rearrangement links TRBV6-5 to TRBJ1-4, with D unresolved. Per the germline V gene, CDR1 is MNHEY and CDR2 is SVGAGI. V lost 7 bases, J lost 4 bases, and 7 bases lay in between. This CDR3 has 12 residues. The CDR3 region is CASMADNEKLFF. The DNA for the CDR3 is TGTGCCAGCATGGCGGATAATGAAAAACTGTTTTTT.

This sequence joins TRBV25-1 and TRBJ2-1, with D possibly being TRBD1 (6 bases). The CDR3 totals 14 residues. The V end lost 5 bases, the J end lost 4 bases, and 12 bases lay between the germline ends. Germline CDR1 MGHDK, CDR2 SYGVNS. CDR3 sequence: CASSSQGTYNEQFF. Written as DNA, the CDR3 is TGTGCCAGCAGTTCCCAGGGGACGTACAATGAGCAGTTCTTC.

This rearrangement joins TRBV6-6 to TRBJ2-1, with 11 bases identical to TRBD2. After removal of 1 base from V and 9 bases from J, the junction contained 5 bases not matched to a gene. The CDR3 runs to 15 residues. Germline V lookup: CDR1 MNHNY, CDR2 SVGAGI (reference sequence). The CDR3 is CASSYYSGRAPEQFF. CDR3 sequence (DNA): TGTGCCAGCAGTTACTATAGCGGGAGGGCCCCTGAGCAGTTCTTC.

V is TRBV3-1 (or the pseudogene TRBV3-2) and J is TRBJ1-3; no clear D. The CDR3 is made up of 13 amino acids. The germline gives CDR1 LGHDT, CDR2 YNNKEL (reference sequence). V lost 5 bases to trimming and J lost 0 bases, with 5 bases between them. The CDR3 DNA reads as TGTGCCAGCAGCTTTAGCTCTGGAAACACCATATATTTT. Amino acids: CASSFSSGNTIYF.

CDR3 residues: CASSPGASGNTIYF. The CDR3 coding sequence is TGTGCCAGCAGCCCGGGGGCCTCTGGAAACACCATATATTTT. The J gene is TRBJ1-3, the V gene TRBV6-5; possibly TRBD1 for D (6 bases). V lost 6 bases, J lost 0 bases, and 9 bases lay in between. The CDR3 consists of 14 residues. The germline CDR1 and CDR2 sequences are MNHEY and SVGAGI.

V and J are TRBV19 and TRBJ1-5; tentatively, D is TRBD1 (6 bases). CDR1 and CDR2 (germline): LNHDA, SQIVND (reference sequence). The CDR3 spans 17 residues. V lost 0 bases and J lost 7, with 19 bases in between. The CDR3 here is CASSIEVWDADRQPQHF. DNA of the CDR3: TGTGCCAGTAGTATAGAGGTCTGGGACGCCGACAGGCAGCCCCAGCATTTT.